This T cell receptor (beta chain) was documented in a study of blood T cells in healthy people across ages. Turning to the study itself: Capturing about one barcoded beta molecule per two T cells was achieved by template switching.

This clonotype showed up just a few times. PCR was performed a second time for about 7 to 11 cycles using a sample-barcoded 5' primer and a J-beta primer mix. A template-switch adaptor with 12 random nucleotides tagged each cDNA molecule. Sequencing recovered at least 3 million CDR3-containing paired-end reads from each sample. TCRdb itself ran the 5' RACE reads through MiXCR, one entry per CDR3 protein. The top ten hold about 11% of the sample, which has approximately 1.5 million distinct CDR3 sequences, about 31% seen once. The CDR3 has 13 amino acids. V lost 0 bases, J lost 2 bases, and 7 bases lay in between. Per the germline V gene, CDR1 is DFQATT and CDR2 is SNEGSKA (reference sequence).

Sequences were obtained from blood. The V call is TRBV20-1, the J call TRBJ1-2, with D unclear. The receptor comes from a woman in her thirties in good health. The CDR3 loop reads CSAREVRNYGYTF. DNA for the CDR3: TGCAGTGCTAGAGAGGTCAGAAACTATGGCTACACCTTC.